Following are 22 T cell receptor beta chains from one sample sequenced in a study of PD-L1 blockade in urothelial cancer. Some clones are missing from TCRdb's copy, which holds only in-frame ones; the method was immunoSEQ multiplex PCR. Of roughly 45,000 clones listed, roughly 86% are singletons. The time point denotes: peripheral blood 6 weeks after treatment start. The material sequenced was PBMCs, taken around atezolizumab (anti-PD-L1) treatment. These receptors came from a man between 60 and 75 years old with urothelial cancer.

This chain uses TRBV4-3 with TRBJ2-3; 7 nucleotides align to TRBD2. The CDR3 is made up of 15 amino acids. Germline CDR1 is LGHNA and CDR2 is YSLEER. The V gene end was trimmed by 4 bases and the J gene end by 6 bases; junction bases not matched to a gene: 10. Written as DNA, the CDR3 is TGCGCCAGCAGCCGAAGAGGCGGGAGTGGGGATACGCAGTATTTT. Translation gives CASSRRGGSGDTQYF.

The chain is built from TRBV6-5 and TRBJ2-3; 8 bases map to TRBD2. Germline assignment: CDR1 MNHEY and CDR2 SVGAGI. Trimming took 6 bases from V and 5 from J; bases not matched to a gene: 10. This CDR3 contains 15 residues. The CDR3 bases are TGTGCCAGCAGCTCCCCTCGCAGCGGGAGAGATACGCAGTATTTT. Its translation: CASSSPRSGRDTQYF.

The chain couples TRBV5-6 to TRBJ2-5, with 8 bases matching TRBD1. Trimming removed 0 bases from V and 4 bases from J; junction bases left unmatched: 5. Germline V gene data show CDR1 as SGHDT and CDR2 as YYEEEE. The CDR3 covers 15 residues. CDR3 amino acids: CASSLGRGHRETQYF. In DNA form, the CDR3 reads TGTGCCAGCAGCTTGGGCAGGGGGCATCGAGAGACCCAGTACTTC.

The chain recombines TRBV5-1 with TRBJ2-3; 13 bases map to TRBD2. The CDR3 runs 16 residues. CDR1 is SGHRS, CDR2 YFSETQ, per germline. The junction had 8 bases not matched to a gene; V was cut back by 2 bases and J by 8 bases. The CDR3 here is CASSFLLAGGTSTQYF. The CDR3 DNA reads TGCGCCAGCAGCTTCCTACTAGCGGGAGGGACCTCTACGCAGTATTTT.

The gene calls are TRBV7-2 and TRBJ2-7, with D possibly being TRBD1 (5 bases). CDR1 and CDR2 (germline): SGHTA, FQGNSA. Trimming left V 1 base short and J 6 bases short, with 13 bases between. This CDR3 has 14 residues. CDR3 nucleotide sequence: TGTGCCAGCAGCTTAGAAGGGGTAAATCTCGAGCAGTACTTC. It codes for CASSLEGVNLEQYF. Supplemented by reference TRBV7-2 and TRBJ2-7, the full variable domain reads GAGVSQSPSNKVTEKGKDVELRCDPISGHTALYWYRQSLGQGLEFLIYFQGNSAPDKSGLPSDRFSAERTGGSVSTLTIQRTQQEDSAVYLCASSLEGVNLEQYFGPGTRLTVT.

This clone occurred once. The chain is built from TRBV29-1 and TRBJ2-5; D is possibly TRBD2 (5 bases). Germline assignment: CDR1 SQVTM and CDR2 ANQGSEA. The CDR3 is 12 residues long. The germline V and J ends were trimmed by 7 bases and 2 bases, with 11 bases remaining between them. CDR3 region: CSGSGFQETQYF. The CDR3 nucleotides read TGCAGCGGGAGCGGTTTTCAAGAGACCCAGTACTTC.

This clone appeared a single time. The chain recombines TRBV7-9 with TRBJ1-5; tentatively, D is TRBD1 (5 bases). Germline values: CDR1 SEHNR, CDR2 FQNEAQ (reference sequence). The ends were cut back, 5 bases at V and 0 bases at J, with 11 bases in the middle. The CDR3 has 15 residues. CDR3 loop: CASSPGGISNQPQHF. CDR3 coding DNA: TGTGCCAGCAGCCCGGGGGGGATTAGCAATCAGCCCCAGCATTTT.

In DNA, the CDR3 is TGTGCTAGTGGTTTGGCTCATGCGGGGGGCACCGGGGAGCTGTTTTTT. Translating gives CASGLAHAGGTGELFF. V usage is TRBV12-5 and J usage is TRBJ2-2; the match to TRBD2 covers 8 bases. The CDR3 loop spans 16 amino acids. The V segment lost 1 base and the J segment 4 bases; nucleotides outside the gene matches: 5. Germline loops: CDR1 LGHNT, CDR2 FRNRAP.

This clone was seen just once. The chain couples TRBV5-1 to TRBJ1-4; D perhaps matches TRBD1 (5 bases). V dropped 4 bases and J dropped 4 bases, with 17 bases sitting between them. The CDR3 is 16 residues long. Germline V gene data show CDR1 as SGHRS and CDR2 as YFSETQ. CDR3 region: CASSPREVEGNEKLFF. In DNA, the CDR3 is TGCGCCAGCAGCCCCAGGGAAGTGGAGGGTAATGAAAAACTGTTTTTT. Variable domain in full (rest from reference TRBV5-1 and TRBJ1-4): KAGVTQTPRYLIKTRGQQVTLSCSPISGHRSVSWYQQTPGQGLQFLFEYFSETQRNKGNFPGRFSGRQFSNSRSEMNVSTLELGDSALYLCASSPREVEGNEKLFFGSGTQLSVL.

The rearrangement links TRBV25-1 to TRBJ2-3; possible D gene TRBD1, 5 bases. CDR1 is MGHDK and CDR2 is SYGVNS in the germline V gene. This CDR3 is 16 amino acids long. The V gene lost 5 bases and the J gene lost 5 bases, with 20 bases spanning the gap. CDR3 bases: TGTGCCAGCAGTAGGTTAGGGGAAACAGGTGGAGATACGCAGTATTTT. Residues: CASSRLGETGGDTQYF.

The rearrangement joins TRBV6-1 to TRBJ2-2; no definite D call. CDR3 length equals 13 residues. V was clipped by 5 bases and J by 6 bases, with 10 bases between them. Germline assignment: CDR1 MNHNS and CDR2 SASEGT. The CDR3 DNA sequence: TGTGCCAGCAGTACTGGTTTGGCCGGGGAGCTGTTTTTT. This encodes CASSTGLAGELFF.

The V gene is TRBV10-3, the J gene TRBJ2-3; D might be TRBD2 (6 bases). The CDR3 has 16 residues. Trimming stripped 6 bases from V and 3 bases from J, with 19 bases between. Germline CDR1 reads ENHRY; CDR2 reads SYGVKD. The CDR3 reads CAISAPGSGRTDTQYF. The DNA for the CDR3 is TGTGCCATCAGCGCCCCCGGGAGCGGTCGGACAGATACGCAGTATTTT.

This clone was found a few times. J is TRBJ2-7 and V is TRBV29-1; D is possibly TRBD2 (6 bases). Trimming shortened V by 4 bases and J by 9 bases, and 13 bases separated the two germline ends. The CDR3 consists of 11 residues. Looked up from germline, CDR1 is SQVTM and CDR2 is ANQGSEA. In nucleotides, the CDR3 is TGCAGCGTTGGGGACTGGCGAGGGCAGTACTTC. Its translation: CSVGDWRGQYF.

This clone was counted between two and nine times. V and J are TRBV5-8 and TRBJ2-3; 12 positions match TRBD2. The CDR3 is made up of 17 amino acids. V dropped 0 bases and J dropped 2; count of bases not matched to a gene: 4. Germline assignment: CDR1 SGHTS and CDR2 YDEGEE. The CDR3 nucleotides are TGTGCCAGCAGCTTGGAAGGACTAGCGGGAATCACAGATACGCAGTATTTT. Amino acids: CASSLEGLAGITDTQYF.

CDR3 residues: CASGGNFDNEKLFF. The DNA of the CDR3 is TGTGCCAGCGGGGGGAACTTTGATAATGAAAAACTGTTTTTT. This chain uses TRBV6-5 with TRBJ1-4; perhaps TRBD1 as D (5 bases). Germline V lookup: CDR1 MNHEY, CDR2 SVGAGI. This CDR3 is 14 amino acids long. Trimming cost V 8 bases and J 4 bases, with 14 bases left between them.

The CDR3 region has the DNA TGTGCCAGCAGCTTAGAAGGACGGAGGGGACAGCCCCAGCATTTT. This sequence encodes CASSLEGRRGQPQHF. This chain links TRBV7-9 with TRBJ1-5, with D possibly TRBD1 on 5 matching bases. V lost 1 base, J lost 7 bases, and 14 bases lay in between. Germline CDR1 is SEHNR and CDR2 is FQNEAQ (reference sequence). CDR3 length: 15 amino acids.

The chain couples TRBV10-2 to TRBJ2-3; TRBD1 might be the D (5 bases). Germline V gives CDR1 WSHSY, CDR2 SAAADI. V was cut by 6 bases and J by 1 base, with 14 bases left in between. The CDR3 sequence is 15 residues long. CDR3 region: CASRTGPFRTDTQYF. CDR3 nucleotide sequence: TGCGCCAGCAGAACAGGCCCCTTTCGCACAGATACGCAGTATTTT.

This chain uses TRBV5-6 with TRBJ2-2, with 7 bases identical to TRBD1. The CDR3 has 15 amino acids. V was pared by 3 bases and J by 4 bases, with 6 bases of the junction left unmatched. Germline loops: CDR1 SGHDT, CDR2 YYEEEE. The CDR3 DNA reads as TGTGCCAGCAGCTCGTCGACAGGGCCCACCGGGGAGCTGTTTTTT. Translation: CASSSSTGPTGELFF.

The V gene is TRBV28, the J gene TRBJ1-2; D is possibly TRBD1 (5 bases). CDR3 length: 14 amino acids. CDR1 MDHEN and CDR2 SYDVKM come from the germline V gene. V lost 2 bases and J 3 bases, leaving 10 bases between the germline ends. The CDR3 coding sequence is TGTGCCAGCAGTTTAAGCGGGGCCGACTATGGCTACACCTTC. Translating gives CASSLSGADYGYTF.

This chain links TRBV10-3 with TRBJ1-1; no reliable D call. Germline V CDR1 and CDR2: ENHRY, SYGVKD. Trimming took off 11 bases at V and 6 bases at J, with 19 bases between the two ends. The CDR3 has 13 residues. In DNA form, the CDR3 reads TGTGCCTCCATGGGGTCTTTCGGGGCTGAAGCTTTCTTT. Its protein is CASMGSFGAEAFF.

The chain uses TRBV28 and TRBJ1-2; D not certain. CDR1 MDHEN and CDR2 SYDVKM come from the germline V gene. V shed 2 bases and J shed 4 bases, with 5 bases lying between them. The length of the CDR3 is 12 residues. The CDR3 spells CASSLNGYGYTF. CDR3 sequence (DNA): TGTGCCAGCAGTTTAAACGGCTATGGCTACACCTTC.

Written as DNA, the CDR3 is TGTGCCAGTAGCCTAGCGGTTAACTACGAGCAGTACTTC. Amino acids: CASSLAVNYEQYF. V and J are TRBV19 and TRBJ2-7; the match to TRBD2 covers 7 bases. Germline V gene lookup returns CDR1 LNHDA and CDR2 SQIVND (reference sequence). V was pared by 6 bases and J by 3 bases, with 5 bases of the junction left unmatched. The CDR3 contains 13 residues.